This T cell receptor beta chain was recovered during a study of CD8+CD57+ T cells in acquired aplastic anemia. Study findings and constraints: Significance was not reached for CD8+ Simpson's diversity between patients and controls. Patients and controls turned out to have around 29 CD8+ CDR3 sequences in common.

Patients sequenced had flow cytometry evidence of CD8+CD57+ cell expansion. Diagnosis of severe acquired aplastic anemia applied to all patients. No therapy had been given to the patients at the time of blood sampling. This clonotype showed up many times. Antigen specificity is unknown. The CDR3 contains 13 residues. The germline V gene encodes CDR1 SGHNT and CDR2 YYREEE (reference sequence). V dropped 0 bases and J dropped 0 bases, with 2 bases sitting between them. Genomic DNA served as template for TCR beta VDJ and CDR3 profiling. TCRdb ran MiXCR on the reads and lists one entry per CDR3 protein. The sample has approximately 190,000 distinct CDR3 sequences, 48% seen once; the top ten hold about 8.8%.

Sequenced material: sorted CD4+, CD8+, or CD8+CD57+ T cells (not recorded which) from PBMCs. The TCR sequence derives from a human donor with aplastic anemia. This chain links TRBV5-4 with TRBJ2-3; D is unclear. Here the CDR3 reads CASSLDSTDTQYF. Written as DNA, the CDR3 is TGTGCCAGCAGCTTGGATAGCACAGATACGCAGTATTTT.